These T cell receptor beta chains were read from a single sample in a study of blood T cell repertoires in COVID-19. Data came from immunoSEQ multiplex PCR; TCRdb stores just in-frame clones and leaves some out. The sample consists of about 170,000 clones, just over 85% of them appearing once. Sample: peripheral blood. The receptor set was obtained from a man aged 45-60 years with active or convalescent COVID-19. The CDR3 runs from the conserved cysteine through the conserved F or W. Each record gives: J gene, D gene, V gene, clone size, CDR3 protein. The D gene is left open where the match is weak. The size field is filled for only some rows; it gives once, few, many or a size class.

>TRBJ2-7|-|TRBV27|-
CASSLDGLALVGEQYF
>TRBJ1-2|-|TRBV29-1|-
CSVDWAGGYTF
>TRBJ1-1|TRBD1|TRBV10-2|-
CASRISGGNTEAFF
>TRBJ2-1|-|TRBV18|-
CASSPLAAGEQFF
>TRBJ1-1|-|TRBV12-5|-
CASGFLGRAADTEAFF
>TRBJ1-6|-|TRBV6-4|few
CASSDTGNSPLHF
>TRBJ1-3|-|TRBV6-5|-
CASRTETGSGNTIYF
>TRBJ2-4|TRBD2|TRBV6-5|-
CASSYGAGGSAYF
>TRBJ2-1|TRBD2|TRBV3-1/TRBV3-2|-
CASSPVGGAYNEQFF
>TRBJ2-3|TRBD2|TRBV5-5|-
CASSPGEGPAGVNTQYF
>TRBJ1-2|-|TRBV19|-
CASSIGGNGYTF
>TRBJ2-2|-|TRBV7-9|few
CASSLLVDGELFF
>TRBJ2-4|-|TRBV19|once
CASSNLELSSLAKNIQYF
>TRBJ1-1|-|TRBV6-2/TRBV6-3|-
CASSYVRAPAGTEAFF
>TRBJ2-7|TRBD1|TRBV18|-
CASSPRTGTGPYEQYF
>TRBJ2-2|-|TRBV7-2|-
CASSLWANTGELFF
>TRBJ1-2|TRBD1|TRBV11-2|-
CASSLTGGNDYGYTF
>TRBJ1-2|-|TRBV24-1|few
CATSDGTRVDGYTF
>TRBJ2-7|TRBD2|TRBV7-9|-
CASSLAGRAGWQYF
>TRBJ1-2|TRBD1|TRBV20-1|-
CSAGTGSGYTF
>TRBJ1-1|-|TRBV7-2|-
CASSLGRAGGNTEAFF
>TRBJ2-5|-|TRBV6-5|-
CASRPPGAGTQYF
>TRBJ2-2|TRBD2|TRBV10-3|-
CATSFSIAGANTGELFF
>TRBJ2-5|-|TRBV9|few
CASSVTGRETQYF
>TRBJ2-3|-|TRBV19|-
CASSPHTDTQYF
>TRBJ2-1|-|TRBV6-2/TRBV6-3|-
CASSDFGLTLPAGEQFF
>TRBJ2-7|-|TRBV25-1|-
CASCAAYEQYF
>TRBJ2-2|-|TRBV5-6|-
CASSSVGQNTGELFF
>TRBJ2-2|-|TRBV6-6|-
CASSPAGRQGRAGELFF
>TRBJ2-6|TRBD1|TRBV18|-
CASSPLGTAMSGANVLTF
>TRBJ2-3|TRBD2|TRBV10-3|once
CAISEGTSGSLRTDTQYF
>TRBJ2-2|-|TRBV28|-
CASSLGGWTGELFF
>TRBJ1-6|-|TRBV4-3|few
CASSQGSLYNSPLHF
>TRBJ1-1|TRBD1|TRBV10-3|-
CAITKTGADTEAFF
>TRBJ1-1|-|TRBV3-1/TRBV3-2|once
CASSQRDTTEAFF